The T cell receptor (beta chain) described here comes from a study of human T cells and chemical hapten exposure. At the level of the study: Sensitization was performed using 2% DPC on an approximately 2 cm by approximately 2 cm upper inner arm skin site. General study results and limits: Sensitizing with DPC caused no change in TCRs above 1 in 1000 frequency.

This clonotype was seen many times. Its antigen remains unidentified. The germline V gene has CDR1 ENHRY and CDR2 SYGVKD. The CDR3 runs to 16 residues. Deletions cut 3 bases from V and 3 bases from J, with 15 bases between. TCRdb redid the calling of the RACE reads with MiXCR, one entry per CDR3 protein. The sample has around 300,000 distinct CDR3 sequences; about 5% are singletons. Time point here: pre-sensitization, week 0. The treatment was: therapeutic diphenylcyclopropenone sensitization with weekly scalp DPC. This TCR was sampled from a woman between 18 and 29 years old with alopecia areata. Some clones in this sample may be carry-over from other donors' samples. V is TRBV10-3 and J is TRBJ1-5, with D maybe TRBD1 (5 bases). The specimen comprised whole blood, sampled in connection with sensitization to the hapten diphenylcyclopropenone (DPC). CDR3 residues: CAISEPRGSNNQPQHF. CDR3 DNA sequence: TGTGCCATCAGTGAACCTAGGGGTTCTAACAATCAGCCCCAGCATTTT.